Below, 9 T cell receptor beta chains from the same sample are listed, as sequenced in a study of shared clonotypes between healthy human individuals. Generated by immunoSEQ multiplex PCR, the TCRdb table keeps only in-frame clones and is missing some. The table shows about 2 million clones, with approximately 95% occurring only once. Terminally differentiated effector memory CD45RA+ cells were left out of the naive CD8 fraction, which was CD45RO-negative and positively selected for CCR7. The sequenced sample was naive CD8+ T cells sorted from blood. The receptor source for this set is a man aged 18 to 29 in good health.

V and J are TRBV7-9 and TRBJ1-3; 7 bases agree with TRBD1. The CDR3 loop spans 17 amino acids. The germline V gene encodes CDR1 SEHNR and CDR2 FQNEAQ (reference sequence). J was trimmed by 0 bases and V by 0 bases; bases with no gene match: 5. DNA for the CDR3: TGTGCCAGCAGCTTAGCCAGGGGACAGAGCTCTGGAAACACCATATATTTT. Protein product: CASSLARGQSSGNTIYF.

The rearrangement joins TRBV5-6 to TRBJ2-5; D remains ambiguous. Germline assignment: CDR1 SGHDT and CDR2 YYEEEE. The CDR3 is 11 amino acids. V lost 5 bases and J lost 6, with 8 bases in between. CDR3 nucleotide sequence: TGTGCCAGCAGGTCAAAGAAGACCCAGTACTTC. Protein product: CASRSKKTQYF.

V usage is TRBV4-2 and J usage is TRBJ2-1; 8 bases fit TRBD2. V was clipped by 4 bases and J by 4 bases; unmatched bases: 12. Germline loops: CDR1 LGHNA, CDR2 YNFKEQ. There are 17 residues in the CDR3. The CDR3 sequence is CASSLDPQLAAYNEQFF. The CDR3 DNA reads TGTGCCAGCAGCCTAGACCCCCAACTAGCGGCGTACAATGAGCAGTTCTTC.

DNA of the CDR3: TGTGCCAGCGGTGGAGCGGGCACCTCCTACGAGCAGTACTTC. The encoded protein is CASGGAGTSYEQYF. V usage is TRBV27 and J usage is TRBJ2-7; a weak D match, TRBD2 (6 bases). Trimming shortened V by 8 bases and J by 0 bases, and 14 bases separated the two germline ends. This CDR3 contains 14 residues. Germline V lookup: CDR1 MNHEY, CDR2 SMNVEV (reference sequence).

This clone has just one count. Additional DNA sequences in this sample encode the identical CDR3. This rearrangement joins TRBV4-1 to TRBJ2-7, with D perhaps matching TRBD1 (6 bases). The CDR3 contains 13 residues. Trimming stripped 4 bases from V and 2 bases from J, with 9 bases between. Germline V gene sequence: CDR1 MGHRA, CDR2 YSYEKL. CDR3: CASSLGQTYEQYF. The CDR3 bases are TGCGCCAGCAGCCTCGGACAGACCTACGAGCAGTACTTC.

In the case of this clone: Other DNA sequences in this sample translate to the same CDR3. The chain carries TRBV5-6 and TRBJ1-2; a weak D match, TRBD1 (5 bases). V lost 2 bases and J lost 4, with 9 bases in between. The CDR3 is 13 amino acids. Germline V gene data show CDR1 as SGHDT and CDR2 as YYEEEE. CDR3 amino acids: CASSFGATYGYTF. The CDR3 nucleotides are TGTGCCAGCAGCTTCGGGGCAACCTATGGCTACACCTTC.

This clone is a singleton in its sample. This chain connects TRBV25-1 to TRBJ2-6, with TRBD1 identical over 7 bases. V shed 4 bases and J 0 bases; nucleotides not matched to a gene: 9. The germline V gene has CDR1 MGHDK and CDR2 SYGVNS. The CDR3 has 18 residues. As DNA, the CDR3 is TGTGCCAGCAGTGGTCGGAAGGGGGCCTCCTCTGGGGCCAACGTCCTGACTTTC. It specifies CASSGRKGASSGANVLTF. The variable domain in full, with the rest retrieved from reference TRBV25-1 and TRBJ2-6, is EADIYQTPRYLVIGTGKKITLECSQTMGHDKMYWYQQDPGMELHLIHYSYGVNSTEKGDLSSESTVSRIRTEHFPLTLESARPSHTSQYLCASSGRKGASSGANVLTFGAGSRLTVL.

This rearrangement joins TRBV6-6 to TRBJ2-2; D unresolved. The CDR3 contains 14 residues. CDR1 is MNHNY and CDR2 is SVGAGI in the germline V gene (reference sequence). V lost 4 bases and J 4 bases, leaving 10 bases between the germline ends. The CDR3 is CASSFLQSTGELFF. CDR3 in DNA: TGTGCCAGCAGTTTCCTCCAGAGCACCGGGGAGCTGTTTTTT.

The V call is TRBV6-5, the J call TRBJ2-5; tentative D call: TRBD1 (6 bases). TRBJ2-7 explains the end of the DNA better; the J call may be wrong. This CDR3 has 16 residues. Germline V gene data show CDR1 as MNHEY and CDR2 as SVGAGI. The CDR3, as DNA: TGTGCCAGCAGTTACTCTACCGGGACACGTACCTACGAGCAGTACTTC. It is translated as CASSYSTGTRTYEQYF.